Following are 20 T cell receptor beta chains from one sample sequenced in a study of shared clonotypes between healthy human individuals. Assay: immunoSEQ multiplex PCR; the TCRdb copy retains only in-frame clones and omits some. In the table there are fewer than 1.6 million clones, approximately 98.5% of which are singletons. The sequenced sample consisted of naive CD4+ T cells sorted from blood. Subset here: CD45RA+ positively selected. The origin of the receptors is a young man in good health.

This clone has a single count. The CDR3 DNA sequence: TGTGCCAGCAGCGCCTATAAACAGGGGAGGGATCGTCAGCCCCAGCATTTT. Its protein is CASSAYKQGRDRQPQHF. This chain joins TRBV5-8 and TRBJ1-5; TRBD1 agrees at 7 bases. The CDR3 has 17 residues. CDR1 and CDR2 from the germline V gene are SGHTS and YDEGEE. Germline trimming cut 4 bases from V and 6 bases from J; bases unmatched to any gene: 16.

Comment on this clone: This sample also contains other DNA sequences that code for the same CDR3. The rearrangement uses TRBV27 and TRBJ2-3, with 13 bases fitting TRBD2. The junction had 4 bases not matched to a gene; V was cut back by 4 bases and J by 3 bases. Germline V gene sequence: CDR1 MNHEY, CDR2 SMNVEV (reference sequence). The CDR3 sequence is 16 residues long. This chain's CDR3 is CASSSRTSGRTDTQYF. CDR3 DNA sequence: TGTGCCAGCAGTTCCAGGACTAGCGGGAGAACAGATACGCAGTATTTT.

A word on this clone: This sample also contains other DNA sequences that code for the same CDR3. The chain employs TRBV2 and TRBJ2-1; no firm D call. The length of the CDR3 is 11 residues. With 5 bases removed from V and 4 bases from J, the gap between germline ends came to 3 bases. From germline, CDR1 is SNHLY and CDR2 FYNNEI. In DNA form, the CDR3 reads TGTGCCAGCAGTTCATACAATGAGCAGTTCTTC. Translation gives CASSSYNEQFF.

The V call is TRBV19, the J call TRBJ2-1, with D perhaps TRBD2 (5 bases). The CDR3 spans 14 residues. The germline V gene encodes CDR1 LNHDA and CDR2 SQIVND (reference sequence). Trimming left V 8 bases short and J 4 bases short, with 15 bases between. The CDR3 loop reads CASSPRSGYNEQFF. The CDR3 DNA is TGTGCCAGTTCTCCGAGGAGCGGATACAATGAGCAGTTCTTC.

This clone was counted a single time. The chain employs TRBV28 and TRBJ2-5; D not certain. This CDR3 is built from 13 residues. The V end lost 4 bases, the J end lost 5 bases, and 11 bases lay between the germline ends. In germline, CDR1 is MDHEN, CDR2 SYDVKM. The CDR3, as DNA: TGTGCCAGCAGTTCCCTCTCCCCGGAGACCCAGTACTTC. It codes for CASSSLSPETQYF.

The DNA of the CDR3 is TGTGCCACAAAGGAGGGAGCCGCTTCGTACTTC. Translated: CATKEGAASYF. This rearrangement joins TRBV19 to TRBJ2-5; a weak D match, TRBD2 (6 bases). Per germline, CDR1 LNHDA and CDR2 SQIVND (reference sequence). With 10 bases removed from V and 13 bases from J, the gap between germline ends came to 19 bases. The CDR3 contains 11 residues.

About this clone: In the same sample, other DNA sequences code for this CDR3. This chain connects TRBV11-2 to TRBJ2-5; 10 bases match TRBD1. The ends lost 5 bases at V and 5 bases at J; junction bases unmatched: 5. The CDR3 sequence is 14 residues long. Germline V gives CDR1 SGHAT, CDR2 FQNNGV. CDR3 sequence reads: CASSVTGGRETQYF. The CDR3 nucleotides are TGTGCCAGCAGCGTGACAGGGGGCAGGGAGACCCAGTACTTC.

The chain carries TRBV9 and TRBJ2-1; D is perhaps TRBD2 (6 bases). The V end was cut by 0 bases, the J end by 6 bases, with 13 bases between. Germline values: CDR1 SGDLS, CDR2 YYNGEE. The CDR3 spans 15 residues. CDR3 DNA: TGTGCCAGCAGCGTAGGGGTCCTAGCGATCAATGAGCAGTTCTTC. Translating it yields CASSVGVLAINEQFF.

The V and J genes are TRBV10-3 and TRBJ2-7; 8 bases are a match to TRBD1. V shed 0 bases and J 5 bases; nucleotides not matched to a gene: 6. The CDR3 extends over 15 amino acids. Germline V gene data show CDR1 as ENHRY and CDR2 as SYGVKD. The CDR3 reads CAISESGDRRDEQYF. DNA of the CDR3: TGTGCCATCAGTGAGTCGGGGGACAGGCGGGACGAGCAGTACTTC.

V is TRBV2 and J is TRBJ2-1; 8 bases fit TRBD2. Per germline, CDR1 SNHLY and CDR2 FYNNEI. V shed 1 base and J 8 bases; nucleotides not matched to a gene: 7. The CDR3 length is 15 residues. The CDR3 DNA follows: TGTGCCAGCAGTGAAGAAGCGGGAGTTTCCCATGAGCAGTTCTTC. Translating gives CASSEEAGVSHEQFF.

The gene calls are TRBV2 and TRBJ2-2, with D perhaps assigned TRBD1 or TRBD2 (5 bases each). Germline-derived CDR1 and CDR2 are SNHLY and FYNNEI. The CDR3 is made up of 16 amino acids. V dropped 10 bases and J dropped 1 base, with 19 bases sitting between them. This CDR3 is CATNARDAGNTGELFF. The DNA for the CDR3 is TGTGCCACAAACGCCCGGGACGCGGGGAACACCGGGGAGCTGTTTTTT.

V is TRBV15 and J is TRBJ2-2; 14 positions match TRBD2. The CDR3 consists of 17 residues. V dropped 7 bases and J dropped 6; count of bases not matched to a gene: 10. CDR1 and CDR2 (germline): LNHNV, YYDKDF (reference sequence). CDR3 in amino acids: CATKWTSGRYSSGELFF. The CDR3 region has the DNA TGTGCCACCAAGTGGACTAGCGGGAGGTATTCGTCCGGGGAGCTGTTTTTT.

V usage is TRBV7-8 and J usage is TRBJ1-2; D perhaps matches TRBD1 (6 bases). The CDR3 is made up of 16 amino acids. CDR1 and CDR2 (germline): SGHVS, FQNEAQ. V was shortened by 5 bases and J by 0 bases, with 16 bases between the two germline ends. Here the CDR3 reads CASSERWTAPNYGYTF. Written as DNA, the CDR3 is TGTGCCAGCAGCGAAAGATGGACAGCTCCTAACTATGGCTACACCTTC. Looking up the rest from reference TRBV7-8 and TRBJ1-2 gives the full variable domain: GAGVSQSPRYKVAKRGQDVALRCDPISGHVSLFWYQQALGQGPEFLTYFQNEAQLDKSGLPSDRFFAERPEGSVSTLKIQRTQQEDSAVYLCASSERWTAPNYGYTFGSGTRLTVV.

The V gene is TRBV19, the J gene TRBJ1-4; D unclear. This CDR3 region has 15 residues. Between the trimmed V and J ends, which lost 4 bases and 0 bases, there was a span of 9 bases. Germline loops: CDR1 LNHDA, CDR2 SQIVND (reference sequence). Here the CDR3 DNA reads TGTGCCAGTAGTACGCGACAAGCAACTAATGAAAAACTGTTTTTT. It specifies CASSTRQATNEKLFF.

V is TRBV7-2 and J is TRBJ2-7; D gene uncertain. The germline CDR1 and CDR2 sequences are SGHTA and FQGNSA. The length of the CDR3 is 14 residues. V was pared by 1 base and J by 5 bases, with 12 bases between. The CDR3 here is CASSLVVWGNEQYF. The DNA for the CDR3 is TGTGCCAGCAGCTTAGTAGTGTGGGGAAACGAGCAGTACTTC.

The rearrangement links TRBV29-1 to TRBJ2-3; a weak D match, TRBD2 (6 bases). Germline V gene sequence: CDR1 SQVTM, CDR2 ANQGSEA. V lost 4 bases to trimming and J lost 4 bases, with 12 bases between them. The CDR3 contains 13 residues. The CDR3 nucleotides read TGCAGCGTTGTGGCGGGGTATGCAGATACGCAGTATTTT. As protein: CSVVAGYADTQYF.

This clone was found once. The J gene is TRBJ2-1, the V gene TRBV19, with 7 bases aligning to TRBD2. The CDR3 extends over 14 amino acids. The ends lost 3 bases at V and 8 bases at J; junction bases unmatched: 7. The V gene's germline CDR1 is LNHDA and CDR2 SQIVND (reference sequence). CDR3: CASSMAGAPDEQFF. The CDR3 DNA reads as TGTGCCAGTAGTATGGCGGGAGCTCCAGATGAGCAGTTCTTC.

This chain joins TRBV2 and TRBJ2-2, with D unclear. The germline V and J ends were trimmed by 6 bases and 7 bases, with 12 bases remaining between them. Germline CDR1 is SNHLY and CDR2 is FYNNEI. The CDR3 covers 13 residues. This CDR3 reads CASRLVGNGELFF. Written as DNA, the CDR3 is TGTGCCAGCAGACTTGTAGGAAACGGGGAGCTGTTTTTT.

The chain couples TRBV27 to TRBJ2-5; no clear D. Per the germline V gene, CDR1 is MNHEY and CDR2 is SMNVEV (reference sequence). The CDR3 spans 13 residues. Trimming took 4 bases from V and 2 from J, leaving 8 bases between them. CDR3 amino acids: CASSSTVQETQYF. DNA for the CDR3: TGTGCCAGCAGTTCGACGGTTCAAGAGACCCAGTACTTC.

The CDR3 reads CASSSPRGSEAFF. CDR3 DNA: TGTGCCAGCAGTTCCCCCCGGGGGTCGGAAGCTTTCTTT. J is TRBJ1-1 and V is TRBV28, with a weak D call TRBD1 (5 bases). The CDR3 is 13 residues long. Germline lookup yields CDR1 MDHEN and CDR2 SYDVKM. The V end lost 4 bases, the J end lost 8 bases, and 14 bases lay between the germline ends.